This is a list of T cell receptor beta chains from one sample in a study of Ad26.COV2.S vaccination and SARS-CoV-2 variants. Only in-frame clones appear in the TCRdb table, and some are missing; sequencing was by immunoSEQ multiplex PCR. The repertoire includes a few hundred thousand clones, roughly 84% of them detected once, and around 3.6% sits in the top ten. The source was peripheral blood, collected in a trial of Ad26.COV2.S vaccine versus placebo. These receptors all come from a person between 18 and 65 years old who received the Ad26.COV2.S COVID-19 vaccine or a placebo. Both conserved end residues are part of each CDR3.

J: TRBJ1-1; length: 14; V: TRBV29-1; CDR3: CSVKRTGVNTEAFF
J: TRBJ2-7; length: 15; V: TRBV7-9; CDR3: CASSSQGQKYYEQYF
J: TRBJ2-7; length: 15; V: TRBV27; CDR3: CASSFRGGLSYEQYF
J: TRBJ1-4; length: 17; V: TRBV13; CDR3: CASSLWTGPATNEKLFF
J: TRBJ1-2; length: 14; V: TRBV7-8; CDR3: CASSLGGLGYGYTF
J: TRBJ2-7; length: 15; V: TRBV6-5; CDR3: CASSYSPYGDYEQYF
J: TRBJ2-3; length: 12; V: TRBV19; CDR3: CASSPSTDTQYF
J: TRBJ1-1; length: 16; V: TRBV5-1; CDR3: CASSPLGGEKDTEAFF
J: TRBJ2-1; length: 15; V: TRBV11-3; CDR3: CASSYDRLSYNEQFF
J: TRBJ2-3; length: 15; V: TRBV19; CDR3: CASSLIVRGTDTQYF
J: TRBJ1-1; length: 15; V: TRBV28; CDR3: CASSLLEQQNTEAFF
J: TRBJ1-2; length: 12; V: TRBV18; CDR3: CASSTNNYGYTF
J: TRBJ2-7; length: 12; V: TRBV7-9; CDR3: CASSAQDFEQYF
J: TRBJ2-3; length: 15; V: TRBV9; CDR3: CASSVYQGSTDTQYF
J: TRBJ1-1; length: 16; V: TRBV18; CDR3: CASSRGTGELNTEAFF
J: TRBJ2-3; length: 19; V: TRBV4-1; CDR3: CASSQVVTSGNWRADTQYF
J: TRBJ1-5; length: 15; V: TRBV6-5; CDR3: CASSYSNQGNQPQHF
J: TRBJ2-7; length: 12; V: TRBV29-1; CDR3: CSVSGGVGEQYF
J: TRBJ2-6; length: 15; V: TRBV11-3; CDR3: CASSAAGTGANVLTF
J: TRBJ2-1; length: 11; V: TRBV7-8; CDR3: CASSPQDEQFF
J: TRBJ2-7; length: 14; V: TRBV7-6; CDR3: CASKTSPLGYEQYF
J: TRBJ2-7; length: 14; V: TRBV3-1/TRBV3-2; CDR3: CASSQVDSSYEQYF
J: TRBJ1-1; length: 13; V: TRBV6-5; CDR3: CASPEITSTEAFF
J: TRBJ1-2; length: 20; V: TRBV10-3; CDR3: CAISERSPRRESGLNYGYTF
J: TRBJ2-7; length: 11; V: TRBV20-1; CDR3: CSARDIQEQYF
J: TRBJ2-7; length: 14; V: TRBV5-1; CDR3: CASSPGQGAVEQYF
J: TRBJ2-7; length: 12; V: TRBV30; CDR3: CAWRDSSYEQYF
J: TRBJ2-7; length: 15; V: TRBV19; CDR3: CASSIRQGDLYEQYF
J: TRBJ1-2; length: 14; V: TRBV6-1; CDR3: CASSEPGSRYGYTF
J: TRBJ2-3; length: 19; V: TRBV18; CDR3: CASSLSSTVTGTSTDTQYF
J: TRBJ2-4; length: 14; V: TRBV19; CDR3: CASSWTSEGNIQYF
J: TRBJ2-5; length: 16; V: TRBV5-4; CDR3: CASSRGSGGFQETQYF
J: TRBJ1-5; length: 16; V: TRBV3-1/TRBV3-2; CDR3: CASSHSDGLSGQPQHF
J: TRBJ1-2; length: 14; V: TRBV28; CDR3: CASSSPHLNYGYTF
J: TRBJ1-2; length: 15; V: TRBV5-1; CDR3: CASRHVGTDLNGYTF
J: TRBJ1-1; length: 13; V: TRBV5-6; CDR3: CASSLWVGTEAFF
J: TRBJ2-4; length: 16; V: TRBV10-3; CDR3: CAISDGSGGPWDIQYF
J: TRBJ1-4; length: 15; V: TRBV12-5; CDR3: CASGLGDKTNEKLFF
J: TRBJ2-7; length: 14; V: TRBV5-5; CDR3: CASSLAGDPYEQYF
J: TRBJ2-3; length: 14; V: TRBV30; CDR3: CAWRDRATTDTQYF
J: TRBJ1-4; length: 13; V: TRBV20-1; CDR3: CSASVRLGEKLFF
J: TRBJ2-2; length: 16; V: TRBV9; CDR3: CASSVAGNLNTGELFF
J: TRBJ2-3; length: 16; V: TRBV6-2/TRBV6-3; CDR3: CASSYFRSPLTDTQYF
J: TRBJ1-6; length: 14; V: TRBV7-3; CDR3: CASSSLGSNSPLHF
J: TRBJ1-5; length: 13; V: TRBV9; CDR3: CASSVQENQPQHF
J: TRBJ1-5; length: 12; V: TRBV28; CDR3: CASKTGEQPQHF
J: TRBJ1-3; length: 14; V: TRBV11-2; CDR3: CASSLGVSGNTIYF
J: TRBJ1-5; length: 14; V: TRBV6-5; CDR3: CASSNFQGNQPQHF
J: TRBJ2-4; length: 13; V: TRBV30; CDR3: CAYTGKAKNIQYF
J: TRBJ1-1; length: 16; V: TRBV4-3; CDR3: CASSQDLRQQNTEAFF
J: TRBJ2-7; length: 16; V: TRBV9; CDR3: CASSVATQGASGEQYF
J: TRBJ2-7; length: 11; V: TRBV18; CDR3: CASSAIYEQYF
J: TRBJ2-7; length: 15; V: TRBV6-4; CDR3: CASSDSSSLFYEQYF
J: TRBJ1-6; length: 15; V: TRBV5-6; CDR3: CASSLRTSTGSPLHF
J: TRBJ1-1; length: 14; V: TRBV9; CDR3: CASSVAQGGTEAFF
J: TRBJ2-5; length: 13; V: TRBV6-5; CDR3: CASSPVGEETQYF
J: TRBJ2-4; length: 11; V: TRBV6-5; CDR3: CASRRGDIQYF
J: TRBJ1-1; length: 14; V: TRBV18; CDR3: CASSGGRMNTEAFF
J: TRBJ1-6; length: 14; V: TRBV6-6; CDR3: CASSLAGGRSPLHF
J: TRBJ2-3; length: 15; V: TRBV5-1; CDR3: CASRLQEAIADTQYF